The next 2 T cell receptor beta chains were all read from a single sample in a study of blood T cell repertoires in COVID-19. This table comes from immunoSEQ multiplex PCR, and its TCRdb copy is limited to in-frame clones, with some not included. The table records 150,000 to 200,000 clones, roughly nine tenths of them present only once. The sequenced sample consisted of peripheral blood. The receptors were gathered from a man aged 55-75 years with acute or convalescent COVID-19.

The rearrangement uses TRBV7-9 and TRBJ2-1, with D tentatively TRBD2 (5 bases). Trimming cost V 5 bases and J 9 bases, with 14 bases left between them. The CDR3 length is 13 residues. CDR1 and CDR2 (germline): SEHNR, FQNEAQ (reference sequence). The CDR3: CASSPTPGFEQFF. CDR3 in DNA: TGTGCCAGCAGCCCTACCCCGGGATTTGAGCAGTTCTTC.

This chain uses TRBV19 with TRBJ1-2; 7 nucleotides line up with TRBD1. J was trimmed by 8 bases and V by 5 bases; bases with no gene match: 14. This CDR3 is built from 15 residues. The germline V gene has CDR1 LNHDA and CDR2 SQIVND (reference sequence). This CDR3 reads CASSREPGQARGYTF. The DNA of the CDR3 is TGTGCCAGTAGTCGCGAGCCAGGACAGGCACGCGGCTACACCTTC.